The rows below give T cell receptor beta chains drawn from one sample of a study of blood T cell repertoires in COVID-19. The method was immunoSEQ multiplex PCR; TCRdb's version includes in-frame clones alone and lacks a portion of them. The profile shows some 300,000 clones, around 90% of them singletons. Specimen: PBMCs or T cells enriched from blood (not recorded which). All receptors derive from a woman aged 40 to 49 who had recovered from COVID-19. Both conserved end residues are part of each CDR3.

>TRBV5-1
CASSVTGEGTDTQYF
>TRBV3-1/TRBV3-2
CASSPRSGAGGRGGSYNEQFF
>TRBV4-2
CASSSTSASSNEQFF
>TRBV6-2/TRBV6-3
CASSPRGSGSSTDTQYF
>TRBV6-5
CASTSTGDAEAFF
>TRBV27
CASSFTGGNSPLHF
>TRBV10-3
CAISEAHRGYGYTF
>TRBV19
CASSTRQGHTEAFF
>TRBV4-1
CASSRPSLLPGGLYNEQFF
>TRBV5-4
CASSLGGDREETQYF
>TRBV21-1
CASFQKDTGAYEQYF
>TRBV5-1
CASSPQGSYEQYF
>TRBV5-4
CASSFAGSRGTDTQYF
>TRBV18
CASSPILAVNTGELFF
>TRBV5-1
CASSGTGLETQYF
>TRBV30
CAHDRGPFSEAFF
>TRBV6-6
CASSYSGENNQPQHF
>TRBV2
CASRPGQGGSWGYTF
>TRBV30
CAWSVESDRFNSPLHF
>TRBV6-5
CASSYERARNEQFF
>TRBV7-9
CASSPGLAGYYEQYF
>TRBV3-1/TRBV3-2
CASSQDRDRSLRGLFF
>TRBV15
CATSRGQGAVYGYTF
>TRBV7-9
CASSETGFYGYTF
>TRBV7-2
CASSLDGRSTDTQYF
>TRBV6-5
CATKVYEQYF
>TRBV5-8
CASSRTSVRSYEQYF
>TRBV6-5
CASSSPGEAFF
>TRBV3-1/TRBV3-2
CASSLYRNTEAFF
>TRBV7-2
CASSLNEVRQGDAAFF
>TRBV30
CAWSPQGWTEAFF
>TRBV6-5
CASSPGPGGTGELFF
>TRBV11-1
CASSLDRAKNIQYF
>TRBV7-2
CASSQTSGRDYEQYF
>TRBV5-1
CASSASPGTVSSYEQYF
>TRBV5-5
CASSLGLISYEQYF
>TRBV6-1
CASSEIGGSTGEQYF
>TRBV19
CASSGTGGINQPQHF
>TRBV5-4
CASSLERNVGAGYTF
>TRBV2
CASSDRDRAISQFF
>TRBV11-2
CASSLGIDTSNEQFF
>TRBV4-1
CASSQDKGDSLNSPLHF
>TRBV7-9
CASSGAGAKNIQYF
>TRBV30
CAWSAFGGGTEAFF
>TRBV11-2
CASNPVSSYNEQFF
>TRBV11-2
CASSLVDSFYEQYF
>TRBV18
CASSPTFPSGSPIETQYF
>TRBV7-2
CASSLSGRVHEQYF
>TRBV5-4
CASSLNRGANTEAFF
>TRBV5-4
CASSSTGESYEQYF
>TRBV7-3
CASSPGDFTGELFF
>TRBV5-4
CASSQPGTSSETQYF
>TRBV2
CASTLPGGGGYGYTF
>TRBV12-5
CASGLGVERGHRNEQFF